This T cell receptor (beta chain) was observed in a study of shared clonotypes between healthy human individuals. Study-wide results and caveats: Although depth was large, rarefaction showed that sequencing of the sorted subsets was incomplete. Memory subsets generally showed lower estimated richness than naive subsets.

The protocol was immunoSEQ multiplex PCR, while the TCRdb copy is restricted to in-frame clones and leaves out a portion. The sample holds some 1 million clones; approximately 72% are singletons and the top ten take approximately 1.5%. Germline V gives CDR1 SGHRS, CDR2 YFSETQ. The CDR3 contains 16 residues. Deletions cut 1 base from V and 2 bases from J, with 15 bases between. To note about this clone: Its antigen is not identified.

The sequenced sample was memory CD4+ T cells sorted from blood. The subset was: CD45RA-negative fraction. This sequence joins TRBV5-1 and TRBJ1-1; the D gene is possibly TRBD1 (5 bases). The source is a man younger than 30 in good health. The CDR3 nucleotides read TGCGCCAGCAGCTTGTGGGGGATGGGGACCAACACTGAAGCTTTCTTT. Protein product: CASSLWGMGTNTEAFF.